This T cell receptor (beta chain) was profiled in a study of monozygotic twins with inflammatory bowel disease. Study-wide results and limits: Distinction of different T cell subtypes was not possible.

The germline V gene has CDR1 SQVTM and CDR2 ANQGSEA. The length of the CDR3 is 12 residues. Notes on this clonotype: The antigen is not known.

Each CDR3 protein gets one entry in TCRdb, which reprocessed the 5' RACE reads and gives no DNA. Seen in this sample are approximately 100,000 distinct CDR3 sequences; the ten most common clones hold 12%. This chain connects TRBV29-1 to TRBJ2-7. The source of this sequence is a human donor with ulcerative colitis or Crohn's disease, or a healthy co-twin of an affected twin (not recorded which). Sequencing was done on a sample of blood. The CDR3 sequence: CSVEDSSYEQYF.